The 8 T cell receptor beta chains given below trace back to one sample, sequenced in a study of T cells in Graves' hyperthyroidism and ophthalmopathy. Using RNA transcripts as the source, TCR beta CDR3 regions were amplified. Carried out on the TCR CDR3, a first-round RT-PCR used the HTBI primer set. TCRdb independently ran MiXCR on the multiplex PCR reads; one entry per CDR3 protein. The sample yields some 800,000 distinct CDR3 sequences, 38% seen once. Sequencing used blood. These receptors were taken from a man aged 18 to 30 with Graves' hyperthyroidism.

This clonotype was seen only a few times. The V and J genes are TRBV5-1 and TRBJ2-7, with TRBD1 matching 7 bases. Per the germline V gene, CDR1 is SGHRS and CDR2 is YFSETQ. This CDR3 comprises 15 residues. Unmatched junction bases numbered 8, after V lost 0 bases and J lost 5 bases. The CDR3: CASSLARTGRHEQYF. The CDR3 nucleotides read TGCGCCAGCAGCTTGGCCCGGACAGGAAGGCACGAGCAGTACTTC. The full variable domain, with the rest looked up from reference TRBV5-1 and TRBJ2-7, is KAGVTQTPRYLIKTRGQQVTLSCSPISGHRSVSWYQQTPGQGLQFLFEYFSETQRNKGNFPGRFSGRQFSNSRSEMNVSTLELGDSALYLCASSLARTGRHEQYFGPGTRLTVT.

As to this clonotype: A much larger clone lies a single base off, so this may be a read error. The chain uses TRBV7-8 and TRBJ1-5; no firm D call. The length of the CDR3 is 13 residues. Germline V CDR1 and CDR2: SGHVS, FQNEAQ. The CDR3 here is CAGSHEEHQPQHF. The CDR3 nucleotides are TGTGCCGGCAGCCACGAAGAGCATCAGCCCCAGCATTTT.

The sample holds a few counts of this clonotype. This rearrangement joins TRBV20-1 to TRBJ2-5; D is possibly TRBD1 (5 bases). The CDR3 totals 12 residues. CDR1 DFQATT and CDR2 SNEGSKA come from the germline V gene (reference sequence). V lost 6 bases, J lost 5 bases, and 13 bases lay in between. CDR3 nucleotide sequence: TGCAGTGCGACGACAGAAGGGGAGACCCAGTACTTC. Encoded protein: CSATTEGETQYF.

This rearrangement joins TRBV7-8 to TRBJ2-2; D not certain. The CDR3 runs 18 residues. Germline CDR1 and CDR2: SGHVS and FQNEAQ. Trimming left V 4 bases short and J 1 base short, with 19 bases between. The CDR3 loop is CASSYGTLPARNTGELFF. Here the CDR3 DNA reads TGTGCCAGCAGCTACGGCACCCTGCCGGCCAGGAACACCGGGGAGCTGTTTTTT.

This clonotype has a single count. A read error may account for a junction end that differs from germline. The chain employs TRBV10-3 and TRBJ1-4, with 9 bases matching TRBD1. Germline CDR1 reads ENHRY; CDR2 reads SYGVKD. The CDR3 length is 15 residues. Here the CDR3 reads CAINESTGGNEKLFF. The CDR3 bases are TGTGCCATCAATGAGTCGACAGGGGGTAATGAAAAACTGTTTTTT.

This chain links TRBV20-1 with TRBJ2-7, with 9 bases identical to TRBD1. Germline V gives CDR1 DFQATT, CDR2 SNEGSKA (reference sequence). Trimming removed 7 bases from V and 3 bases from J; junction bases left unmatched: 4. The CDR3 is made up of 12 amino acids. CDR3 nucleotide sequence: TGCAGTGTGACAGGGGGGAACTACGAGCAGTACTTC. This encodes CSVTGGNYEQYF.

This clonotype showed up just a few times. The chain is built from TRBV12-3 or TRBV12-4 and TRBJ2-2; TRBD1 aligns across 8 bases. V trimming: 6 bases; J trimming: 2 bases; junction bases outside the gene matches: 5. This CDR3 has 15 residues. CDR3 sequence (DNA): TGTGCCAGCAGCATCGACAGGGGAAACACCGGGGAGCTGTTTTTT. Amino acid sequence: CASSIDRGNTGELFF.

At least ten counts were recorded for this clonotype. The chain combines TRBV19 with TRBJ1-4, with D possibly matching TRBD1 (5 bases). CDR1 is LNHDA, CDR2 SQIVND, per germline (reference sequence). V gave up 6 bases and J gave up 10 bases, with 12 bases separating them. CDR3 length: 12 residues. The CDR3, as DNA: TGTGCCAGTAGCCAGGGCAGCGTAAAACTGTTTTTT. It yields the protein CASSQGSVKLFF.